This TCR beta chain was recorded in a study of blood T cell repertoires in COVID-19. Whole-study context: The study drew acute and convalescent COVID-19 samples from the United States, Italy and Spain.

The length of the CDR3 is 16 residues. V was pared by 3 bases and J by 0 bases, with 7 bases of the junction left unmatched. CDR1 and CDR2 from the germline V gene are SGHTA and FQGNSA. Sequencing was performed with immunoSEQ multiplex PCR; in TCRdb, only in-frame clones are kept and a portion is missing. The sample shows around 230,000 clones, about 83% of them seen only once. This receptor was obtained from a woman aged 40 to 50 with active or convalescent COVID-19. V gene TRBV7-2 combines with J gene TRBJ1-1, with 7 positions matching TRBD1. Sample: peripheral blood. CDR3: CASSFQRQGLNTEAFF. The CDR3 coding sequence is TGTGCCAGCAGCTTCCAGAGACAGGGTTTGAACACTGAAGCTTTCTTT. The full variable domain, rest sourced from reference TRBV7-2 and TRBJ1-1, is GAGVSQSPSNKVTEKGKDVELRCDPISGHTALYWYRQSLGQGLEFLIYFQGNSAPDKSGLPSDRFSAERTGGSVSTLTIQRTQQEDSAVYLCASSFQRQGLNTEAFFGQGTRLTVV.